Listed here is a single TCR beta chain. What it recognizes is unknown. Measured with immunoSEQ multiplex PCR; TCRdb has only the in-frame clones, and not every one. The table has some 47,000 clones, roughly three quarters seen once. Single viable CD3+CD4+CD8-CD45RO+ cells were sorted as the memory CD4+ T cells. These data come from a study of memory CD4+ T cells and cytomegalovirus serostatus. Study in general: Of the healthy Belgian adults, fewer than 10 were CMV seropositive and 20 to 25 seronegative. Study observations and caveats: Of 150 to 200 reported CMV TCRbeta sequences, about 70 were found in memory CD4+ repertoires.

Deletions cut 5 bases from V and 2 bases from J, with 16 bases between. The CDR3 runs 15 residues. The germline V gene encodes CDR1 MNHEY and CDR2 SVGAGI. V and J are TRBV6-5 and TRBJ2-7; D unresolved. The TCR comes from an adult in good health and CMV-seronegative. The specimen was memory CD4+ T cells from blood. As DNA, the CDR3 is TGTGCCAGCAGTAGACCGGGCCCCGAGGCCTACGAGCAGTACTTC. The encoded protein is CASSRPGPEAYEQYF.